The 5 T cell receptor beta chains below were found in one sample sequenced in a study of human T cells and chemical hapten exposure. Time point meaning: patch test 1, 2 weeks after DPC sensitization. Treatment specified: therapeutic diphenylcyclopropenone sensitization with weekly scalp DPC. TCRdb itself ran the RACE reads through MiXCR, one entry per CDR3 protein. The sample shows about 120,000 distinct CDR3 sequences, roughly an eighth of them seen only once. The sample was whole blood, taken in connection with sensitization to the hapten diphenylcyclopropenone (DPC). The receptors were gathered from a woman aged 45 to 65 with alopecia areata. Some clones in this sample may be carry-over from other donors' samples.

This clonotype was recorded many times. The chain combines TRBV5-8 with TRBJ2-3; tentatively, D is TRBD1 or TRBD2 (6 bases each). V was cut by 5 bases and J by 0 bases, with 13 bases left in between. This CDR3 contains 15 residues. From germline, CDR1 is SGHTS and CDR2 YDEGEE. This CDR3 reads CASSRGTPSTDTQYF. In nucleotides, the CDR3 is TGTGCCAGCAGTCGGGGGACACCTAGCACAGATACGCAGTATTTT.

In its sample, this clonotype was seen a few times. V usage is TRBV7-9 and J usage is TRBJ2-5; D not resolved. Germline V gene sequence: CDR1 SEHNR, CDR2 FQNEAQ (reference sequence). Trimming stripped 3 bases from V and 1 base from J, with 6 bases between. This CDR3 region has 13 residues. The CDR3 DNA follows: TGTGCCAGCAGCTTGAACATCCAAGAGACCCAGTACTTC. As protein: CASSLNIQETQYF.

This clonotype appeared a few times. The CDR3 bases are TGTGCCAGCAGCGTAGGTTGGCTTCCGAGCACTGAAGCTTTCTTT. Translation gives CASSVGWLPSTEAFF. This chain connects TRBV9 to TRBJ1-1; D ambiguous. V was shortened by 0 bases and J by 4 bases, with 13 bases between the two germline ends. Germline loops: CDR1 SGDLS, CDR2 YYNGEE. The CDR3 loop spans 15 amino acids.

This clonotype has a handful of counts. This chain uses TRBV21-1 with TRBJ2-3; the D segment call TRBD2 is taken from the table without a DNA check. TRBV21-1 is an annotated pseudogene. The CDR3 consists of 16 residues. The CDR3, as DNA: TGTGCCAGCAGCAAACTGGGACTAGCGGATATCGATACGCAGTATTTT. Translation gives CASSKLGLADIDTQYF.

This clonotype was seen ten or more times. This chain links TRBV5-1 with TRBJ2-3; D could derive from TRBD1 or TRBD2 (5 bases each). Germline CDR1 reads SGHRS; CDR2 reads YFSETQ. There are 16 residues in the CDR3. Trimming removed 6 bases from V and 2 bases from J, with 19 bases in between. In DNA form, the CDR3 reads TGCGCCAGCACCCGAGGGGCAAATGGTCCCACAGATACGCAGTATTTT. Amino acid sequence: CASTRGANGPTDTQYF.